This entry lists 21 T cell receptor beta chains sequenced from one sample in a study of circulating CD8 cells and anti-PD-1 response in melanoma (dated by TCRdb to about 2020). These reads were obtained on a NextSeq 500. The QIAseq Immune Repertoire RNA Library Kit, Human TCR Panel, was used to prepare TCR libraries from about 15 ng of total RNA. TCRdb reworked the public reads: Q25 trimming with fastp, MiXCR clone assembly, productive beta chains retained. When rows share a CDR3 protein, they turn into one entry using the most common DNA and genes. This sample is represented by about 440 distinct CDR3 sequences; under 7.5% of them were singletons. The ten largest clones represent 15% to 20% of the sample. Using a BD FACSAria II cell sorter, four subsets defined by PD-1 and/or TIGIT were sorted out of live CD3+CD8+TCRalphabeta+ cells. The starting material was CD8+ T cells from PBMCs, obtained at baseline or after one month of anti-PD-1 therapy (not recorded which). These TCRs come from a human donor with melanoma.

This clonotype rates as large. The CDR3 loop is CASSYDPSSYEQYF. DNA for the CDR3: TGTGCCAGCAGTTACGATCCGAGCTCCTACGAGCAGTACTTC. The chain links TRBV6-2 or TRBV6-3 to TRBJ2-7, with D unclear. Per germline, CDR1 MNHEY and CDR2 SVGEGT. CDR3 size: 14 residues. V lost 2 bases, J lost 0 bases, and 8 bases lay in between.

This clonotype was counted only a few times. V usage is TRBV19 and J usage is TRBJ2-3, with D tentatively TRBD2 (6 bases). V lost 7 bases, J lost 1 base, and 9 bases lay in between. Germline V gene sequence: CDR1 LNHDA, CDR2 SQIVND (reference sequence). The CDR3 length is 13 residues. CDR3 nucleotide sequence: TGTGCCAGTAACGGGGGTGGCACAGATACGCAGTATTTT. The encoded protein is CASNGGGTDTQYF.

In this sample, this clonotype is medium-sized (0.01 to 0.1%). The rearrangement links TRBV4-3 to TRBJ2-7, with 11 bases matching TRBD1. Germline trimming cut 0 bases from V and 6 bases from J; bases unmatched to any gene: 4. In germline, CDR1 is LGHNA, CDR2 YSLEER. The CDR3 totals 15 residues. In nucleotides, the CDR3 is TGCGCCAGCAGCCAAGACGGGACAGGGGGAATCGAGCAGTACTTC. It yields the protein CASSQDGTGGIEQYF.

This clonotype is judged large. This sequence joins TRBV24-1 and TRBJ1-2, with TRBD1 matching over 8 bases. Looked up from germline, CDR1 is KGHDR and CDR2 is SFDVKD. There are 14 residues in the CDR3. V shed 3 bases and J 8 bases; nucleotides not matched to a gene: 7. CDR3 protein: CATSDGDRNHGYTF. The CDR3 DNA is TGTGCCACCAGTGATGGGGACAGGAATCACGGCTACACCTTC.

By sample fraction, this clonotype is large (0.1 to 1%). The chain has TRBV7-3 and TRBJ2-3; TRBD2 aligns across 7 bases. Germline CDR1 is SGHTA and CDR2 is FQGTGA. CDR3 size: 16 residues. V trimming: 4 bases; J trimming: 2 bases; junction bases outside the gene matches: 9. CDR3 sequence reads: CASSSRARGYTDTQYF. Here the CDR3 DNA reads TGTGCCAGCAGCTCCCGCGCGCGGGGGTACACAGATACGCAGTATTTT.

This clonotype is large in the sample. The chain combines TRBV9 with TRBJ2-1; 8 positions match TRBD2. Germline V CDR1 and CDR2: SGDLS, YYNGEE. This CDR3 has 16 residues. The V and J ends lost 3 bases and 6 bases, in that order; junction bases with no gene match: 11. The CDR3 sequence: CASSAGHGGAGNEQFF. DNA of the CDR3: TGTGCCAGCAGCGCAGGCCACGGGGGGGCCGGCAATGAGCAGTTCTTC.

By its share, this clonotype is large. V usage is TRBV27 and J usage is TRBJ2-2, with D perhaps matching TRBD1 or TRBD2 (6 bases each). Germline-derived CDR1 and CDR2 are MNHEY and SMNVEV (reference sequence). Trimming left V 5 bases short and J 2 bases short, with 15 bases between. This CDR3 is built from 16 residues. The CDR3 reads CASSPLWGANTGELFF. The CDR3 nucleotides read TGTGCCAGCAGTCCCCTATGGGGGGCTAACACCGGGGAGCTGTTTTTT.

A word on this clonotype: This may come from a read error, since a much larger clone is one base off. CDR3 DNA sequence: TGTGCCAGCAGCGCAGGGGCAGATACGCAGTATTTT. It yields the protein CASSAGADTQYF. The V gene is TRBV9, the J gene TRBJ2-3, with a possible D match to TRBD1 (6 bases). The germline V and J ends were trimmed by 3 bases and 4 bases, with 6 bases remaining between them. CDR1 and CDR2 (germline): SGDLS, YYNGEE. The CDR3 contains 12 residues.

This clonotype is large within its sample. The gene calls are TRBV19 and TRBJ2-7; D perhaps matches TRBD2 (7 bases). Germline-derived CDR1 and CDR2 are LNHDA and SQIVND (reference sequence). CDR3 size: 15 residues. V lost 3 bases and J lost 2, with 14 bases in between. The CDR3 loop reads CASSMAGGGTYEQYF. CDR3 nucleotides: TGTGCCAGTAGTATGGCCGGCGGGGGCACCTACGAGCAGTACTTC.

This clonotype was detected only a few times. The missing conserved phenylalanine or tryptophan at the end of this CDR3 makes a read error likely. The chain joins TRBV7-6 to TRBJ2-1; no reliable D call. The CDR3 loop spans 16 amino acids. Germline assignment: CDR1 SGHVS and CDR2 FNYEAQ. Trimming stripped 5 bases from V and 1 base from J, with 15 bases between. CDR3 protein: CASSPQPASSYNEQFL. DNA for the CDR3: TGTGCCAGCAGCCCGCAACCAGCTTCGTCCTACAATGAGCAGTTCCTC.

CDR3 amino acids: CASSPVGATTTGELFF. The CDR3 DNA sequence: TGTGCCAGCAGTCCCGTGGGGGCGACCACTACCGGGGAGCTGTTTTTT. V usage is TRBV27 and J usage is TRBJ2-2; tentatively, D is TRBD1 (6 bases). Trimming removed 5 bases from V and 5 bases from J, with 18 bases in between. This CDR3 is 16 amino acids long. CDR1 and CDR2 from the germline V gene are MNHEY and SMNVEV (reference sequence).

This clonotype is categorized as large. This chain connects TRBV20-1 to TRBJ2-3, with TRBD1 identical over 7 bases. V shed 2 bases, J shed 2 bases, and the junction held 4 bases outside the gene matches. The CDR3 extends over 14 amino acids. Germline-derived CDR1 and CDR2 are DFQATT and SNEGSKA (reference sequence). The DNA of the CDR3 is TGCAGTGCTAGACGGGACAGCTACACAGATACGCAGTATTTT. Its translation is CSARRDSYTDTQYF.

As for this clonotype: No conserved phenylalanine or tryptophan is present at the end of the CDR3, so a read error is the likely explanation. The limits of the CDR3 on the DNA are not certain, so only TCRdb's listed CDR3 is given. The V gene is TRBV20-1, the J gene TRBJ2-7; the table gives TRBD2 as D, unverified against the DNA. The CDR3 numbers 8 amino acids, ends counted. Germline lookup yields CDR1 DFQATT and CDR2 SNEGSKA (reference sequence). CDR3 sequence reads: CSARDSTS.

This clonotype was seen more than once but under ten times. The genes are TRBV7-6 and TRBJ2-1; D gene unclear. Germline V CDR1 and CDR2: SGHVS, FNYEAQ. The V end was cut by 5 bases, the J end by 1 base, with 12 bases between. The CDR3 has 15 residues. The CDR3 region is CASSDRRVSYNEQFF. The CDR3, as DNA: TGTGCCAGCAGCGATAGACGGGTTTCCTACAATGAGCAGTTCTTC.

Sample share makes this clonotype large. V and J are TRBV7-3 and TRBJ2-3; tentatively, D is TRBD1 (6 bases). The CDR3 consists of 15 residues. Trimming stripped 5 bases from V and 5 bases from J, with 17 bases between. Germline V gene lookup returns CDR1 SGHTA and CDR2 FQGTGA. CDR3 sequence (DNA): TGTGCCAGCAGCCTCTCAGTGGGGGCTTTAGATACGCAGTATTTT. Its protein is CASSLSVGALDTQYF.

By sample share, this clonotype is large. The rearrangement links TRBV27 to TRBJ1-1, with TRBD1 as a possible D gene (5 bases). V was shortened by 7 bases and J by 0 bases, with 9 bases between the two germline ends. Germline-derived CDR1 and CDR2 are MNHEY and SMNVEV (reference sequence). This CDR3 contains 13 residues. Here the CDR3 reads CASNDRLNTEAFF. As DNA, the CDR3 is TGTGCCAGCAACGACAGATTGAACACTGAAGCTTTCTTT.

By sample share, this clonotype is large. The CDR3 here is CASSLSRAGGNEQFF. CDR3 bases: TGTGCCAGCAGCCTCTCTAGGGCAGGGGGTAATGAGCAGTTCTTC. This chain connects TRBV4-2 to TRBJ2-1, with 7 bases aligning to TRBD1. The V gene end was trimmed by 4 bases and the J gene end by 7 bases; junction bases not matched to a gene: 10. This CDR3 region has 15 residues. The germline CDR1 and CDR2 sequences are LGHNA and YNFKEQ.

This chain joins TRBV12-3 or TRBV12-4 and TRBJ2-2; D possibly corresponds to TRBD2 (6 bases). The CDR3 sequence is 15 residues long. Between the trimmed V and J ends, which lost 6 bases and 4 bases, there was a span of 15 bases. The CDR3 DNA sequence: TGTGCCAGCAGCCGCGGACGGGGACTCACCGGGGAGCTGTTTTTT. This encodes CASSRGRGLTGELFF.

On this clonotype itself: With a much larger clone just one base away, this may be a read error. The V call is TRBV4-2, the J call TRBJ2-1; D is perhaps TRBD2 (5 bases). Germline CDR1 and CDR2: LGHNA and YNFKEQ. The CDR3 runs to 17 residues. The ends were cut back, 3 bases at V and 0 bases at J, with 15 bases in the middle. The CDR3 sequence: CASSQSLAAGSYNEQFF. The CDR3 DNA is TGTGCCAGCAGCCAGAGCCTAGCCGCAGGCTCCTACAATGAGCAGTTCTTC.

In its sample, this clonotype is large. The chain combines TRBV27 with TRBJ2-7, with a tentative D call TRBD1 (5 bases). The ends were cut back, 4 bases at V and 3 bases at J, with 19 bases in the middle. The CDR3 consists of 16 residues. Germline V gene lookup returns CDR1 MNHEY and CDR2 SMNVEV (reference sequence). CDR3 DNA: TGTGCCAGCAGTTACTCGCAGGGTACGGCGGACTACGAGCAGTACTTC. Translating gives CASSYSQGTADYEQYF.

About this clonotype itself: This may come from a read error, since a much larger clone is one base off. The chain links TRBV7-3 to TRBJ2-1; the match to TRBD2 covers 9 bases. The CDR3 contains 15 residues. Germline CDR1 is SGHTA and CDR2 is FQGTGA. Germline trimming cut 8 bases from V and 8 bases from J; bases unmatched to any gene: 13. In nucleotides, the CDR3 is TGTGCCAGCGGCCCAGCGGGGGGCTTCCTCGATGAGCAGTTCTTC. It encodes CASGPAGGFLDEQFF.